This is a list of T cell receptor beta chains from one sample in a study of blood T cell repertoires in COVID-19. The protocol was immunoSEQ multiplex PCR, while the TCRdb copy is restricted to in-frame clones and leaves out a portion. Among about 230,000 clones, 80% to 90% were seen once, and the ten largest hold roughly 16%. Sequenced material: PBMCs or T cells enriched from blood (not recorded which). All receptors derive from a man aged 18 to 30 who had recovered from COVID-19. The CDR3 runs from the conserved cysteine through the conserved F or W. The D gene is left open where the match is weak. Clone size is shown for a subset of rows, as once, few, many or a class of expanded clone.

J,size,D,V,DNA,CDR3
TRBJ1-5,-,TRBD1,TRBV19,TGTGCCAGTAGTCGCACCCCTCCGGGACAGGGGATGGGAGATCAGCCCCAGCATTTT,CASSRTPPGQGMGDQPQHF
TRBJ1-5,-,TRBD1,TRBV19,TGTGCCAGTAGACGGGACAGAGCTAGCAATCAGCCCCAGCATTTT,CASRRDRASNQPQHF
TRBJ2-1,-,TRBD2,TRBV3-1/TRBV3-2,TGTGCCAGCAGCCAATGGTTAGCGGGAATGGATGAGCAGTTCTTC,CASSQWLAGMDEQFF
TRBJ2-6,-,-,TRBV7-6,TGTGCCAGCAGCTTGGGGGGGGGCGCCTCTGGGGCCAACGTCCTGACTTTC,CASSLGGGASGANVLTF
TRBJ1-1,-,-,TRBV6-5,TGTGCCAGCAGTTACTCGGGGGCTTCGAACACTGAAGCTTTCTTT,CASSYSGASNTEAFF
TRBJ2-7,-,TRBD2,TRBV7-8,TGTGCCAGCAGCTTTATGTCGGTTAGTCGCGGGAGAAGGTACGAGCAGTACTTC,CASSFMSVSRGRRYEQYF
TRBJ1-6,-,-,TRBV6-1,TGTGCCAGCAGTGACCGGGACAAGACGAATTCACCCCTCCACTTT,CASSDRDKTNSPLHF
TRBJ2-5,-,TRBD2,TRBV18,TGTGCCAGCTCACCTGACCTAGCGGGGGGAGAGACCCAGTACTTC,CASSPDLAGGETQYF
TRBJ1-1,-,-,TRBV2,TGTGCCAGCACCAGGTTGAACACTGAAGCTTTCTTT,CASTRLNTEAFF
TRBJ1-2,few,-,TRBV11-2,TGTGCCAGCAGCCGGATGGGACACTCAAAGGACGATGGCTACACCTTC,CASSRMGHSKDDGYTF
TRBJ2-1,-,-,TRBV6-5,TGTGCCAGCAAGGGAAGTAGGGGCGCGTTCTTC,CASKGSRGAFF
TRBJ2-5,-,-,TRBV15,TGTGCCACCAGCGGAGGAGGGCTGAGCCGGGATCGGCGAGAGACCCAGTACTTC,CATSGGGLSRDRRETQYF
TRBJ1-1,-,-,TRBV5-1,TGCGCCAGCAGCTCGAACAGGGTAGAGATGAACACTGAAGCTTTCTTT,CASSSNRVEMNTEAFF
TRBJ2-7,-,TRBD1,TRBV18,TGTGCCAGCTCCGGGACAGGGTTAAGCAACGAGCAGTACTTC,CASSGTGLSNEQYF
TRBJ1-5,-,TRBD1,TRBV18,TGTGCCAGCTCACCAAGCACAGGGGGTAATCAGCCCCAGCATTTT,CASSPSTGGNQPQHF
TRBJ2-7,-,TRBD2,TRBV5-4,TGTGCCAGCAGCCCCGGGACTAGCGGTATCTCCTACGAGCAGTACTTC,CASSPGTSGISYEQYF
TRBJ2-1,-,TRBD2,TRBV4-1,TGCGCCAGCAGCCAAGCTGGACTAGAGTACAATGAGCAGTTCTTC,CASSQAGLEYNEQFF
TRBJ2-7,-,TRBD1,TRBV7-8,TGTGCCAGCAGCTGGATAAGACCTTTTGGGACAGGGGACAGCGAGCAGTACTTC,CASSWIRPFGTGDSEQYF
TRBJ2-5,-,-,TRBV1,TGCACCAGCAGCCAAGATGACGGGGAAGCGGGAGAAGAGACCCAGTACTTC,CTSSQDDGEAGEETQYF
TRBJ2-3,once,TRBD2,TRBV3-1/TRBV3-2,TGTGCCAGCAGCAAACTAGCGGGGGGCACGCCGGGCACAGATACGCAGTATTTT,CASSKLAGGTPGTDTQYF
TRBJ2-1,-,-,TRBV7-9,TGTGCCAGCAGCTCCAGGTTTGCGGGACCCCTCGATGAGCAGTTCTTC,CASSSRFAGPLDEQFF
TRBJ2-7,-,TRBD1,TRBV9,TGTGCCAGCAGCGTCCGGGACAGTACTACCTACGAGCAGTACTTC,CASSVRDSTTYEQYF
TRBJ2-7,-,TRBD2,TRBV11-3,TGTGCCAGCAGCCCCAGCCTGAGACTAGCGGGAAATGAGCAGTACTTC,CASSPSLRLAGNEQYF